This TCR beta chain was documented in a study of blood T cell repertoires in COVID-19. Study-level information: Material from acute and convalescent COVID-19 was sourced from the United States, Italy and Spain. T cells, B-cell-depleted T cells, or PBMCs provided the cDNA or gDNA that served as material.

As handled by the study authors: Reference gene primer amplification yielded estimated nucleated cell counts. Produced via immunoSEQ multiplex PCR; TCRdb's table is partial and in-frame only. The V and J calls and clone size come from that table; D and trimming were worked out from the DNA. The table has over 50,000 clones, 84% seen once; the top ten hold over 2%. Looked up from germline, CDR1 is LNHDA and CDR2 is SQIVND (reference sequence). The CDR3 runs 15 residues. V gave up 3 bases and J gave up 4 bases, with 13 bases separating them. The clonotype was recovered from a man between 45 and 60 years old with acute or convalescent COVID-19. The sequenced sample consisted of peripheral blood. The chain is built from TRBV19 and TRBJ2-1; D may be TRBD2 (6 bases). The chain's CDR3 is CASSILRRGYNEQFF. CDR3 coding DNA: TGTGCCAGTAGTATCCTAAGGCGGGGATACAATGAGCAGTTCTTC. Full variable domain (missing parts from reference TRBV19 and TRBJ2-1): DGGITQSPKYLFRKEGQNVTLSCEQNLNHDAMYWYRQDPGQGLRLIYYSQIVNDFQKGDIAEGYSVSREKKESFPLTVTSAQKNPTAFYLCASSILRRGYNEQFFGPGTRLTVL.